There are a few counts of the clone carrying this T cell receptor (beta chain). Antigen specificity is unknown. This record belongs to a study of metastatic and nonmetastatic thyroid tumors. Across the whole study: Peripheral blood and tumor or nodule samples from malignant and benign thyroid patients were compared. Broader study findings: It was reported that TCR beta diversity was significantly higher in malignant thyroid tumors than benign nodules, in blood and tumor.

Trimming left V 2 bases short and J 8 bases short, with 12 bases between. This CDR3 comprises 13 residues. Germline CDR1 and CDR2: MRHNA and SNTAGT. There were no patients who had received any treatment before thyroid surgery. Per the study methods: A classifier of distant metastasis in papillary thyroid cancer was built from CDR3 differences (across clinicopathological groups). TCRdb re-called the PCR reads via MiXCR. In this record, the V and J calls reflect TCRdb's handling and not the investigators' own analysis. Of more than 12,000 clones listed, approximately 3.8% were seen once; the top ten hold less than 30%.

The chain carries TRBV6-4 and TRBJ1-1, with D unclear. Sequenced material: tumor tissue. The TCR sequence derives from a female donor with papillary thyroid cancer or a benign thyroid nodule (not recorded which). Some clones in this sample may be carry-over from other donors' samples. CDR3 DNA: TGTGCCAGCAGTGACATAGCGGGAGAAGAAGCTTTCTTT. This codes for CASSDIAGEEAFF.